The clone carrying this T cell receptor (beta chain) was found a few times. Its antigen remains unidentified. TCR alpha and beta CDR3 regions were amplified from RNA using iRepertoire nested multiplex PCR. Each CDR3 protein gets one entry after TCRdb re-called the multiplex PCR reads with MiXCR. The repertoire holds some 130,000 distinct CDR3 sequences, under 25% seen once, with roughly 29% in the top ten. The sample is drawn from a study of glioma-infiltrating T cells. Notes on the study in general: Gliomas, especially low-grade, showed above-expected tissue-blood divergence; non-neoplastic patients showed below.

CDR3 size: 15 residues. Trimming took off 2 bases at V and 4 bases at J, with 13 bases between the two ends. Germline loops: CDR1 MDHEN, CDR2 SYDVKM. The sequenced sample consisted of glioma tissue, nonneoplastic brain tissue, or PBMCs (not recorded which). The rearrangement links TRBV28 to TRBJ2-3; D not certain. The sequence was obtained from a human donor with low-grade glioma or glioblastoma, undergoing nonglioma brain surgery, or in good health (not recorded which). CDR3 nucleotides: TGTGCCAGCAGTTTACCGGGCCCTACGGCAGATACGCAGTATTTT. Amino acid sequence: CASSLPGPTADTQYF.